This T cell receptor beta chain is drawn from a study of T cell responses to AZD1222 COVID-19 vaccine. Repertoires were generated with immunoSEQ multiplex PCR, while TCRdb's copy carries only in-frame clones and drops some. In the table there are 80,000 to 90,000 clones, approximately 91% of which are singletons. CDR1 is SGHVS and CDR2 is FNYEAQ in the germline V gene. The CDR3 contains 15 residues. V was pared by 4 bases and J by 3 bases, with 4 bases of the junction left unmatched. The material was peripheral blood, obtained 28 days after the second AZD1222 dose. The V call is TRBV7-6, the J call TRBJ2-1, with 9 nucleotides matching TRBD1. The receptor's source is an adult who received the AZD1222 COVID-19 vaccine. The chain's CDR3 is CASSSGQGYYNEQFF. The CDR3 DNA is TGTGCCAGCAGCTCGGGACAGGGTTACTACAATGAGCAGTTCTTC.